The entry that follows covers one T cell receptor (beta chain) sequence. CDR3 length: 14 residues. The germline gives CDR1 SGHAT, CDR2 FQNNGV. Trimming at V came to 1 base and at J to 7 bases, leaving 5 bases not matched to a gene. TCRdb used MiXCR to reprocess the RT-PCR reads, holding one entry per CDR3 protein. Of about 700,000 distinct CDR3 sequences listed, 12% to 15% were seen once; the top ten hold 3.6%. The clonotype comes from a female donor in good health, serving as a healthy control. The sequencing sample was made of memory CD4+ T cells from blood. The chain has TRBV11-2 and TRBJ2-7, with TRBD1 matching 9 bases. The CDR3 sequence is CASSLASGQGEQYF. The CDR3 nucleotides are TGTGCCAGCAGCTTAGCTTCGGGACAGGGAGAGCAGTACTTC.